These 20 T cell receptor beta chains originate from one sample sequenced in a study of T cell responses to AZD1222 COVID-19 vaccine. The repertoire was sequenced with immunoSEQ multiplex PCR; TCRdb's copy has only in-frame clones and lacks some. The profile shows under 150,000 clones, around 87% of them singletons. Sample: peripheral blood, taken on day 0 of AZD1222 vaccination. The receptors were gathered from an adult in good health.

In this sample, this clone turned up once. This chain uses TRBV12-3 or TRBV12-4 with TRBJ1-1, with no clear D. Trimming pared 6 bases from V and 5 bases from J, leaving 7 bases between. The CDR3 is 11 amino acids. The CDR3 loop is CASRVGTEAFF. The CDR3 DNA reads TGTGCCAGCAGGGTAGGTACTGAAGCTTTCTTT.

V is TRBV14 and J is TRBJ1-2; 10 nucleotides match TRBD1. The CDR3 is made up of 16 amino acids. V shed 2 bases, J shed 6 bases, and the junction held 9 bases outside the gene matches. Looked up from germline, CDR1 is SGHDN and CDR2 is FVKESK. CDR3 region: CASSQFGTGEQHGYTF. The DNA of the CDR3 is TGTGCCAGCAGCCAATTCGGGACAGGGGAGCAGCATGGCTACACCTTC.

By share, this clone counts as medium-sized. The CDR3 loop is CASSYSIVTGVAPHEQYF. The DNA for the CDR3 is TGTGCCAGCAGTTACTCGATTGTTACGGGGGTGGCCCCCCACGAGCAGTACTTC. This chain connects TRBV6-2 or TRBV6-3 to TRBJ2-7, with TRBD2 as a possible D gene (6 bases). This CDR3 has 18 residues. Germline CDR1 and CDR2: MNHEY and SVGEGT. Trimming pared 0 bases from V and 5 bases from J, leaving 23 bases between.

This clone was seen a few times. The chain uses TRBV4-2 and TRBJ2-7, with TRBD1 matching 7 bases. After removal of 3 bases from V and 0 bases from J, the junction contained 8 bases not matched to a gene. The germline CDR1 and CDR2 sequences are LGHNA and YNFKEQ. The CDR3 totals 16 residues. In nucleotides, the CDR3 is TGTGCCAGCAGCCAGGGCCTGGGACAGAGCTCCTACGAGCAGTACTTC. Translation gives CASSQGLGQSSYEQYF.

The chain combines TRBV6-4 with TRBJ1-2; 9 nucleotides agree with TRBD1. Losses at the gene ends were 4 bases for V and 7 bases for J; bases not matched to a gene: 10. Germline values: CDR1 MRHNA, CDR2 SNTAGT. The CDR3 is made up of 15 amino acids. The CDR3 region has the DNA TGTGCCAGCAGTGGAACCGGGACAGGGCACGGTGGCTACACCTTC. Its protein product is CASSGTGTGHGGYTF.

CDR3 amino acids: CASSIDRAGAGETQYF. The DNA of the CDR3 is TGTGCCAGTAGTATAGATCGGGCGGGGGCCGGGGAGACCCAGTACTTC. The gene calls are TRBV19 and TRBJ2-5; a weak D match, TRBD2 (7 bases). Trimming took 0 bases from V and 5 from J, leaving 16 bases between them. CDR1 LNHDA and CDR2 SQIVND come from the germline V gene (reference sequence). This CDR3 region has 16 residues.

CDR3 residues: CASSLARDVPRSGYTF. The CDR3 bases are TGTGCCAGCAGCTTAGCGAGGGACGTTCCGAGGAGTGGCTACACCTTC. The chain joins TRBV7-8 to TRBJ1-2; TRBD1 might be the D (5 bases). Germline V gene data show CDR1 as SGHVS and CDR2 as FQNEAQ. V shed 0 bases and J shed 7 bases, with 18 bases lying between them. This CDR3 has 16 amino acids.

The chain combines TRBV5-1 with TRBJ2-7, with 14 bases that match TRBD2. Germline V gene data show CDR1 as SGHRS and CDR2 as YFSETQ. This CDR3 is built from 18 residues. V lost 0 bases to trimming and J lost 0 bases; unmatched junction nucleotides: 5. CDR3 loop: CASSLGLAGGTSSYEQYF. The CDR3 coding sequence is TGCGCCAGCAGCTTGGGACTAGCGGGGGGGACTAGCTCCTACGAGCAGTACTTC.

This rearrangement joins TRBV7-6 to TRBJ1-1; the D gene is possibly TRBD1 (5 bases). The V and J ends lost 1 base and 0 bases respectively, with 12 bases between them. Germline V gene lookup returns CDR1 SGHVS and CDR2 FNYEAQ. The CDR3 is 16 amino acids. The CDR3 DNA follows: TGTGCCAGCAGCTTAGGGATAGAGGGGCTGAACACTGAAGCTTTCTTT. Amino acids: CASSLGIEGLNTEAFF.

A single count supports this clone. The gene calls are TRBV5-4 and TRBJ2-3, with 8 bases that match TRBD2. CDR1 is SGHNT, CDR2 YYREEE, per germline (reference sequence). The V gene end was trimmed by 6 bases and the J gene end by 3 bases; junction bases not matched to a gene: 12. The CDR3 loop spans 16 amino acids. In DNA form, the CDR3 reads TGTGCCAGCAATTACCGAAAGAGCGGGGGAACAGATACGCAGTATTTT. It specifies CASNYRKSGGTDTQYF.

The chain combines TRBV6-5 with TRBJ2-7, with D possibly TRBD2 on 6 matching bases. Germline values: CDR1 MNHEY, CDR2 SVGAGI. Trimming removed 6 bases at V and 6 bases at J, with 15 bases between. The CDR3 sequence is 13 residues long. DNA for the CDR3: TGTGCCAGCAGCCCCCCCCTAGCGCGCGAGCAGTACTTC. This codes for CASSPPLAREQYF.

Written as DNA, the CDR3 is TGTGCCAGTAGTGGTCTTTCCCGTCGAGAGCAGTTCTTC. Translation: CASSGLSRREQFF. The rearrangement uses TRBV19 and TRBJ2-1, with D hard to call. The CDR3 covers 13 residues. The germline V gene encodes CDR1 LNHDA and CDR2 SQIVND (reference sequence). V shed 5 bases and J shed 10 bases, with 15 bases lying between them.

The CDR3 here is CASSISYEQYF. As DNA, the CDR3 is TGTGCCAGCAGTATCTCCTACGAGCAGTACTTC. V is TRBV6-2 or TRBV6-3 and J is TRBJ2-7; D gene ambiguous. This CDR3 has 11 residues. Per the germline V gene, CDR1 is MNHEY and CDR2 is SVGEGT. The V end was cut by 5 bases, the J end by 0 bases, with 2 bases between.

V and J are TRBV2 and TRBJ2-1; no clear D. This CDR3 is built from 13 residues. CDR1 and CDR2 from the germline V gene are SNHLY and FYNNEI. Trimming took 3 bases from V and 4 from J, leaving 7 bases between them. The CDR3 sequence: CASSDLGYNEQFF. The CDR3 coding sequence is TGTGCCAGCAGTGATCTGGGGTACAATGAGCAGTTCTTC.

The chain has TRBV6-5 and TRBJ2-1; TRBD2 matches at 11 bases. V was clipped by 0 bases and J by 15 bases; unmatched bases: 7. The CDR3 extends over 14 amino acids. Germline V gene lookup returns CDR1 MNHEY and CDR2 SVGAGI. CDR3 loop: CASSYSALAGGPFF. The CDR3 DNA is TGTGCCAGCAGTTACTCTGCGCTAGCGGGGGGCCCGTTCTTC.

Turning to this clone: In the same sample, other DNA sequences code for this CDR3. The chain combines TRBV6-5 with TRBJ1-1; tentative D call: TRBD1 (5 bases). The CDR3 has 16 amino acids. Between the trimmed V and J ends, which lost 0 bases and 3 bases, there was a span of 14 bases. Germline CDR1 MNHEY, CDR2 SVGAGI. The DNA of the CDR3 is TGTGCCAGCAGTTACTCGTCTTCTGGGGGTGACACTGAAGCTTTCTTT. This translates into CASSYSSSGGDTEAFF.

This chain links TRBV9 with TRBJ1-6; D might be TRBD1 (6 bases). CDR3 length equals 13 residues. Germline V gives CDR1 SGDLS, CDR2 YYNGEE. Between the trimmed V and J ends, which lost 2 bases and 10 bases, there was a span of 10 bases. DNA of the CDR3: TGTGCCAGCAGCGTGAGGGGGGAATCACCCCTCCACTTT. This encodes CASSVRGESPLHF.

The chain couples TRBV27 to TRBJ1-2, with a tentative D call TRBD1 (5 bases). V was pared by 5 bases and J by 8 bases, with 15 bases between. The CDR3 loop spans 13 amino acids. In germline, CDR1 is MNHEY, CDR2 SMNVEV (reference sequence). The CDR3 coding sequence is TGTGCCAGCAGTCACCGGACGGGGGACGGCTACACCTTC. This encodes CASSHRTGDGYTF.

This clone has just one count. V is TRBV5-1 and J is TRBJ2-6; possibly TRBD2 for D (6 bases). There are 15 residues in the CDR3. CDR1 and CDR2 from the germline V gene are SGHRS and YFSETQ. Between the trimmed V and J ends, which lost 4 bases and 3 bases, there was a span of 11 bases. CDR3 in amino acids: CASSGGLVGANVLTF. For the CDR3, the DNA is TGCGCCAGCAGCGGGGGACTTGTTGGGGCCAACGTCCTGACTTTC.

This chain connects TRBV27 to TRBJ2-1, with TRBD1 matching 7 bases. Germline V gene sequence: CDR1 MNHEY, CDR2 SMNVEV (reference sequence). V lost 5 bases, J lost 2 bases, and 6 bases stayed unmatched. The CDR3 is made up of 15 amino acids. CDR3 amino acids: CASSDNRGAYNEQFF. The CDR3 DNA follows: TGTGCCAGCAGTGACAACAGGGGTGCCTACAATGAGCAGTTCTTC.